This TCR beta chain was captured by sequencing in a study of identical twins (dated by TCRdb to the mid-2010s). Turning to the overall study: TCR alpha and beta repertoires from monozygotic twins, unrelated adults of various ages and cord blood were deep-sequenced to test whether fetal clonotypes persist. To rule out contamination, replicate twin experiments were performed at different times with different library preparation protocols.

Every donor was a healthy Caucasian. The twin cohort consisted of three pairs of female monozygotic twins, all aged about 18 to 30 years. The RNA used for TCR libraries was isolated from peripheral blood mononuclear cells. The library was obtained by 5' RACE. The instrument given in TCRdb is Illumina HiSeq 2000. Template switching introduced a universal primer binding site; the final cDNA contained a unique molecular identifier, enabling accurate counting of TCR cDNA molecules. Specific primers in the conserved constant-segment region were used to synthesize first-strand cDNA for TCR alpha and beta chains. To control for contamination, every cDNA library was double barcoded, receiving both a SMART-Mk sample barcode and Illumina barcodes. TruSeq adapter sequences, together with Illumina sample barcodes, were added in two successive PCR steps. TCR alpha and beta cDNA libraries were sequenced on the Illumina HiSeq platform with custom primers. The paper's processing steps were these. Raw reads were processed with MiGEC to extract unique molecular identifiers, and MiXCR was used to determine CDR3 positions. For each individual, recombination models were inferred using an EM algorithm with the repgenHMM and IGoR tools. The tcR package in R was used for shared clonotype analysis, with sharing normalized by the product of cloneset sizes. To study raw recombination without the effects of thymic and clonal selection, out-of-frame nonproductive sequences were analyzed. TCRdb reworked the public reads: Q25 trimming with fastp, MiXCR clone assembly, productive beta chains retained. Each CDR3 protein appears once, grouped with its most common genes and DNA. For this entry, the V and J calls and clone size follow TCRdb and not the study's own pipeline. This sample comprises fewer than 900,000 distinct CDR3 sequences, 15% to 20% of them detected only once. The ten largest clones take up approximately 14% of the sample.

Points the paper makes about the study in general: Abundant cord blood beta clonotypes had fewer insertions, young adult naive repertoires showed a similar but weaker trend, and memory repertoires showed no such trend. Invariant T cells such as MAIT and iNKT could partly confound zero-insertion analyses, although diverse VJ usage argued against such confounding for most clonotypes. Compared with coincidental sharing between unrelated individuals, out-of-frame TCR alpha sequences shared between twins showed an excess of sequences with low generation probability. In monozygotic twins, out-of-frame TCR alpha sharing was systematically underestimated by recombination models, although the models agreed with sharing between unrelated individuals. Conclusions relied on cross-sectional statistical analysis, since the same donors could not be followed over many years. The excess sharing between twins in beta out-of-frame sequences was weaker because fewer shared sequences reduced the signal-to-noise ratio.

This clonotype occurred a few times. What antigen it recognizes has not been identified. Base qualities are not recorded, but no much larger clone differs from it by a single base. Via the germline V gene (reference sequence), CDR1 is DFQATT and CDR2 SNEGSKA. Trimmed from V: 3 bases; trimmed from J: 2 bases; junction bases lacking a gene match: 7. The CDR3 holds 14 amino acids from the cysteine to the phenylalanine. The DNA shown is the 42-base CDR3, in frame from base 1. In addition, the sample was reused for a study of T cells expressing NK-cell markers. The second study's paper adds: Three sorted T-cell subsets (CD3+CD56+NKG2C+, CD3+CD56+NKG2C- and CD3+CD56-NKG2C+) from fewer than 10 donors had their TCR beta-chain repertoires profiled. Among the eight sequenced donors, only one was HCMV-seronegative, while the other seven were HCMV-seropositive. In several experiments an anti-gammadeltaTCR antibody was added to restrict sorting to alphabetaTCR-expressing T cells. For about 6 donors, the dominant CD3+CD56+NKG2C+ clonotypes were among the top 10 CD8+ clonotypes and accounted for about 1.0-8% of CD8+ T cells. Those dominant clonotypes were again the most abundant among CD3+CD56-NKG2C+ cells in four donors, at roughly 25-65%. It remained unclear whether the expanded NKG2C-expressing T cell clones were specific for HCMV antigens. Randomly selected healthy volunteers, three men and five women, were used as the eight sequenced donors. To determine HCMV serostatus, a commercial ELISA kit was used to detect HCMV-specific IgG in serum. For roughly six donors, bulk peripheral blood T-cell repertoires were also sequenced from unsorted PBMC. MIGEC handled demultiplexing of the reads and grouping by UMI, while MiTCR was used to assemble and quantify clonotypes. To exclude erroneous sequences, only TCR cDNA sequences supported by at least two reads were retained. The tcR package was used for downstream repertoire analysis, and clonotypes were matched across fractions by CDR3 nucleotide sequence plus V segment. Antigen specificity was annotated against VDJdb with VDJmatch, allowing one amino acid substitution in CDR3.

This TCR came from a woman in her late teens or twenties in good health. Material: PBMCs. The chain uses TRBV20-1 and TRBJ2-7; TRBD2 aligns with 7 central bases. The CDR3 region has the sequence CSARGGGSTYEQYF. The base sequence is TGCAGTGCTAGGGGGGGAGGGTCCACCTACGAGCAGTACTTC.